This T cell receptor (beta chain) was identified during a study of tumor-infiltrating lymphocytes in primary liver carcinoma. The study, taken as a whole, reports: A significantly higher top-250-clone fraction was found in tumors than in blood (p = 0.039). In tumor-adjacent and tumor-blood pairs, overlap was lower than in tumor region pairs.

A primer matching the constant region was used to make TCR beta cDNA from approximately 520 ng of total RNA. Modified slightly, ARM-PCR produced TCR beta libraries over three nested multiplex PCR rounds. It was with TRBV1-TRBV30 forward primers and a C-beta reverse primer that the first two PCR rounds were run, at 10 cycles each. MiXCR, applied by TCRdb to the multiplex PCR reads, yields one record per CDR3 protein. The sample includes about 37,000 distinct CDR3 sequences, 60% to 80% of them seen just once. Each 20-30 mg portion of unsorted bulk tissue served as the source for co-extraction of RNA and DNA. The patients, who had chronic HBV infection, were treatment-naive (untreated). In the case of this clonotype: Its specificity is unknown. At one end the junction does not follow the germline gene, possibly because of a read error.

The CDR3 runs 13 residues. Germline loops: CDR1 SQVTM, CDR2 ANQGSEA. The chain links TRBV29-1 to TRBJ2-7; D may be TRBD2 (6 bases). Sequenced material: tumor-adjacent normal liver tissue. This TCR derives from a man between 40 and 49 years old with primary liver carcinoma and hepatitis B virus infection. CDR3 coding DNA: TGCAGCATTGAAAGCACCCTCGGGGGAGGTGAGTACTTC. Translating it yields CSIESTLGGGEYF.